What follows are 23 T cell receptor beta chains derived from one specimen sequenced in a study of T cells in Graves' hyperthyroidism and ophthalmopathy. From RNA transcripts, TCR beta CDR3 regions were amplified. Carried out on the TCR CDR3, a first-round RT-PCR used the HTBI primer set. From the multiplex PCR reads, TCRdb called clonotypes with MiXCR, one entry per CDR3 protein. The repertoire holds roughly 630,000 distinct CDR3 sequences, with around 14% as singletons. Specimen: blood. These receptors all stem from a young woman with Graves' hyperthyroidism.

This clonotype was observed a few times. V usage is TRBV9 and J usage is TRBJ2-7; 7 bases line up with TRBD1. The CDR3 totals 15 residues. Germline V gene data show CDR1 as SGDLS and CDR2 as YYNGEE. V trimming: 1 base; J trimming: 2 bases; junction bases outside the gene matches: 6. CDR3 nucleotide sequence: TGTGCCAGCAGCGTATCCGGGACAGAAACCTACGAGCAGTACTTC. Translating gives CASSVSGTETYEQYF.

This clonotype was counted many times. The chain has TRBV6-5 and TRBJ2-1, with D perhaps matching TRBD2 (6 bases). Between the trimmed V and J ends, which lost 5 bases and 7 bases, there was a span of 18 bases. Germline loops: CDR1 MNHEY, CDR2 SVGAGI. The CDR3 runs to 15 residues. The CDR3 loop reads CASSLVGSMRNEQFF. The CDR3 nucleotides read TGTGCCAGCAGTCTTGTCGGGAGTATGAGAAATGAGCAGTTCTTC.

The rearrangement joins TRBV7-6 to TRBJ2-2; D unresolved. There are 14 residues in the CDR3. Deletions cut 1 base from V and 3 bases from J, with 6 bases between. Germline assignment: CDR1 SGHVS and CDR2 FNYEAQ. CDR3 region: CASSLEQHTGELFF. The CDR3 coding sequence is TGTGCCAGCAGCTTAGAACAGCACACCGGGGAGCTGTTTTTT.

The CDR3 sequence: CASSSRGQDTQYF. For the CDR3, the DNA is TGTGCCAGCAGCTCCCGGGGTCAAGATACGCAGTATTTT. V and J are TRBV7-9 and TRBJ2-3; D is possibly TRBD2 (5 bases). Germline CDR1 is SEHNR and CDR2 is FQNEAQ (reference sequence). V was pared by 4 bases and J by 5 bases, with 10 bases between. The CDR3 is 13 residues long.

This clonotype appeared many times. The J gene is TRBJ2-7, the V gene TRBV7-2; a possible D gene is TRBD1 (6 bases). V was pared by 5 bases and J by 4 bases, with 15 bases between. In germline, CDR1 is SGHTA, CDR2 FQGNSA. The CDR3 spans 14 residues. Written as DNA, the CDR3 is TGTGCCAGCAGCCCCGACAGGTTCCGATACGAGCAGTACTTC. Protein sequence: CASSPDRFRYEQYF.

This clonotype was observed many times. The chain is built from TRBV2 and TRBJ1-5; tentative D call: TRBD1 (5 bases). Germline V lookup: CDR1 SNHLY, CDR2 FYNNEI. Trimming removed 6 bases at V and 6 bases at J, with 27 bases between. The CDR3 consists of 18 residues. The CDR3 nucleotides read TGTGCCAGCAGAGACGGAACCCCTGGGGGGGTAGGCAGTCAGCCCCAGCATTTT. Translation: CASRDGTPGGVGSQPQHF.

This clonotype was seen only a few times. The chain carries TRBV27 and TRBJ2-7; 12 bases match TRBD2. This CDR3 spans 15 amino acids. V was clipped by 5 bases and J by 9 bases; unmatched bases: 11. CDR1 and CDR2 (germline): MNHEY, SMNVEV (reference sequence). The CDR3 loop reads CASSPGLAGIAGQYF. CDR3 DNA: TGTGCCAGCAGTCCAGGACTAGCGGGAATCGCCGGGCAGTACTTC.

The gene calls are TRBV7-9 and TRBJ1-2, with 7 nucleotides matching TRBD1. CDR1 is SEHNR and CDR2 is FQNEAQ in the germline V gene (reference sequence). With V trimmed by 1 base and J by 7 bases, 15 bases remained unmatched. The CDR3 spans 17 residues. The CDR3 reads CASSLVSGTVKNVGYTF. The CDR3 DNA reads as TGTGCCAGCAGCTTAGTTTCCGGGACAGTAAAAAACGTTGGCTACACCTTC.

This clonotype was counted ten times or more. This CDR3 is CASSYRSNTEAFF. In DNA, the CDR3 is TGCGCCAGCAGCTATAGATCGAACACTGAAGCTTTCTTT. J is TRBJ1-1 and V is TRBV5-1; D remains ambiguous. The V gene lost 3 bases and the J gene lost 1 base, with 7 bases spanning the gap. Germline CDR1 and CDR2: SGHRS and YFSETQ. This CDR3 comprises 13 residues.

The chain's CDR3 is CASRVAVEQFF. The CDR3 DNA reads TGTGCCAGCAGGGTAGCGGTTGAGCAGTTCTTC. The chain combines TRBV2 with TRBJ2-1; D is perhaps TRBD2 (6 bases). Germline values: CDR1 SNHLY, CDR2 FYNNEI. The CDR3 is made up of 11 amino acids. Between the trimmed V and J ends, which lost 6 bases and 9 bases, there was a span of 9 bases.

This clonotype was recorded many times. The CDR3 reads CASSLKVGGWPYEQYF. The CDR3 DNA reads TGTGCCAGCAGTTTAAAGGTGGGGGGATGGCCCTACGAGCAGTACTTC. The chain uses TRBV27 and TRBJ2-7; TRBD2 is a possible D gene (6 bases). The CDR3 consists of 16 residues. V lost 2 bases, J lost 2 bases, and 16 bases lay in between. In germline, CDR1 is MNHEY, CDR2 SMNVEV (reference sequence).

The J gene is TRBJ2-7, the V gene TRBV7-2; D might be TRBD2 (5 bases). Trimming removed 3 bases from V and 2 bases from J, with 14 bases in between. Per the germline V gene, CDR1 is SGHTA and CDR2 is FQGNSA. This CDR3 is 15 amino acids long. CDR3: CASSLRSGETYEQYF. The CDR3 DNA follows: TGTGCCAGCAGCTTGAGATCCGGGGAAACCTACGAGCAGTACTTC.

There are many counts of this clonotype. This chain links TRBV12-3 or TRBV12-4 with TRBJ1-1; tentatively, D is TRBD1 (5 bases). V was cut by 7 bases and J by 1 base, with 10 bases left in between. The length of the CDR3 is 13 residues. DNA for the CDR3: TGTGCCAGCACCCTTCAGGGGAACACTGAAGCTTTCTTT. The encoded protein is CASTLQGNTEAFF.

The chain links TRBV18 to TRBJ2-7; tentatively, D is TRBD1 or TRBD2 (6 bases each). The DNA end lines up better with TRBJ2-1; the J call may be wrong. The germline CDR1 and CDR2 sequences are KGHSH and LQKENI. The CDR3 extends over 15 amino acids. CDR3 protein: CASSLSEGGSYEQFF. The CDR3 DNA reads TGTGCCAGCTCGCTTAGCGAGGGGGGCTCCTACGAGCAGTTCTTC.

This clonotype was counted many times. V is TRBV29-1 and J is TRBJ2-1; TRBD2 matches 11 bases. CDR3 size: 16 residues. From germline, CDR1 is SQVTM and CDR2 ANQGSEA. The junction had 4 bases not matched to a gene; V was cut back by 3 bases and J by 0 bases. This CDR3 reads CSVEGSGRASYNEQFF. CDR3 DNA sequence: TGCAGCGTTGAGGGTAGCGGGAGGGCCTCCTACAATGAGCAGTTCTTC.

Worth noting for this clonotype: This clone may be a read error of a much larger clone one base away. The chain recombines TRBV20-1 with TRBJ2-1, with TRBD1 matching over 7 bases. CDR1 DFQATT and CDR2 SNEGSKA come from the germline V gene (reference sequence). The CDR3 covers 14 residues. CDR3 DNA: TGCAGTGCTACAATCACAGGGGCCTACAATAAGCAGTTCTTC. It yields the protein CSATITGAYNKQFF.

The table lists this clonotype with many counts. This sequence joins TRBV7-3 and TRBJ2-5, with D perhaps matching TRBD2 (5 bases). The CDR3 runs 14 residues. Trimming shortened V by 5 bases and J by 2 bases, and 12 bases separated the two germline ends. Germline V lookup: CDR1 SGHTA, CDR2 FQGTGA. The CDR3 loop is CASSLAGHQETQYF. CDR3 sequence (DNA): TGTGCCAGCAGCCTCGCGGGTCATCAAGAGACCCAGTACTTC.

Many counts were recorded for this clonotype. V usage is TRBV12-3 or TRBV12-4 and J usage is TRBJ2-3, with 9 bases that match TRBD2. After removal of 10 bases from V and 0 bases from J, the junction contained 5 bases not matched to a gene. This CDR3 has 14 residues. The CDR3 loop is CATWTSESTDTQYF. The CDR3 DNA sequence: TGTGCCACATGGACTAGCGAAAGCACAGATACGCAGTATTTT.

V is TRBV4-1 and J is TRBJ2-1; D may match TRBD1 or TRBD2 (5 bases each). The V and J ends lost 5 bases and 5 bases respectively, with 10 bases between them. The CDR3 loop spans 13 amino acids. Germline V gene data show CDR1 as MGHRA and CDR2 as YSYEKL. CDR3 residues: CASSAGDDNEQFF. Written as DNA, the CDR3 is TGCGCCAGCAGCGCCGGGGACGACAATGAGCAGTTCTTC.

This clonotype was counted many times. The rearrangement joins TRBV2 to TRBJ1-2; TRBD1 matches at 8 bases. CDR1 is SNHLY and CDR2 is FYNNEI in the germline V gene. The CDR3 is made up of 16 amino acids. Trimming at V came to 7 bases and at J to 1 base, leaving 11 bases not matched to a gene. As DNA, the CDR3 is TGTGCCAGCACCCCGGTGCAGGGGGCGCTTAACTATGGCTACACCTTC. It encodes CASTPVQGALNYGYTF.

This clonotype was recorded at least ten times. The chain employs TRBV18 and TRBJ2-1; 8 nucleotides line up with TRBD2. Trimming at V came to 4 bases and at J to 5 bases, leaving 7 bases not matched to a gene. The CDR3 runs to 15 residues. Germline CDR1 and CDR2: KGHSH and LQKENI. CDR3 nucleotide sequence: TGTGCCAGCTCACTGGGACTAGTCGGTAACAATGAGCAGTTCTTC. This codes for CASSLGLVGNNEQFF.

In this sample, this clonotype turned up many times. The gene calls are TRBV20-1 and TRBJ2-3; D gene uncertain. The CDR3 has 15 amino acids. Germline values: CDR1 DFQATT, CDR2 SNEGSKA (reference sequence). Trimming removed 6 bases at V and 2 bases at J, with 18 bases between. The CDR3 DNA is TGCAGTGCCCCGGTCCGTGGCGGATTCACAGATACGCAGTATTTT. Protein product: CSAPVRGGFTDTQYF.

This clonotype was recorded at least ten times. V and J are TRBV2 and TRBJ1-1; D call uncertain. V was trimmed by 4 bases and J by 6 bases, leaving 6 bases between them. Germline V CDR1 and CDR2: SNHLY, FYNNEI. The CDR3 is 11 residues long. The CDR3 coding sequence is TGTGCCAGCAGTGTGGGGTCTGAAGCTTTCTTT. The encoded protein is CASSVGSEAFF.